This entry describes one T cell receptor beta chain. Germline-derived CDR1 and CDR2 are GTSNPN and SVGIG (reference sequence). This CDR3 comprises 15 residues. J lost 7 bases, V lost 2 bases, and 5 bases had no gene match. These data originate in a study of shared clonotypes between healthy human individuals. Sequencing was performed with immunoSEQ multiplex PCR; in TCRdb, only in-frame clones are kept and a portion is missing. Seen here are about 1.5 million clones, roughly 98% observed once, and the top ten hold approximately 0.44%. V usage is TRBV30 and J usage is TRBJ2-1, with TRBD2 identical over 13 bases. This clonotype was obtained from a man between 25 and 39 years old in good health. Sequenced input: naive CD4+ T cells sorted from blood. Subset reported: CD45RA+ positively selected. The CDR3 coding sequence is TGTGCCTGGAGTCGGACTAGCGGGGGCTTAAATGAGCAGTTCTTC. Its protein product is CAWSRTSGGLNEQFF. The full variable domain, with the rest looked up from reference TRBV30 and TRBJ2-1, is SQTIHQWPATLVQPVGSPLSLECTVEGTSNPNLYWYRQAAGRGLQLLFYSVGIGQISSEVPQNLSASRPQDRQFILSSKKLLLSDSGFYLCAWSRTSGGLNEQFFGPGTRLTVL.